This T cell receptor (beta chain) stems from a study of Graves' ophthalmopathy and Graves' hyperthyroidism. Amplification targeted the TCR beta CDR3 regions, with RNA transcripts as the source material. The first-round RT-PCR employed HTBI primers together with the Qiagen OneStep RT-PCR kit. A multiplex PCR was then performed as the second round. MiXCR was run by TCRdb on the multiplex PCR reads, yielding one entry per CDR3 protein. Of hundreds of thousands of distinct CDR3 sequences in the sample, over 20% were seen once. Among the hyperthyroidism patients, all were newly diagnosed, aged 18 to 65, with under 2 months' duration. The diagnosis combined clinical symptoms, thyroxine, TRAb, thyroid ultrasound and orbital computed tomography scans. CDR3 length: 11 amino acids. CDR1 and CDR2 from the germline V gene are DFQATT and SNEGSKA (reference sequence). V was pared by 6 bases and J by 4 bases, with 9 bases between.

Study-level points and caveats: Sensitivity reached just under 90% and specificity 81.08% for a 13-signature model separating ophthalmopathy from stable hyperthyroidism. As the model predicted ophthalmopathy progression, it achieved a sensitivity of about 71% and a specificity of about 72%.

On this clonotype: Its antigen is not known.

Sequencing input: peripheral blood. The TCR originated in a woman in her late teens or twenties with stable Graves' hyperthyroidism. Some clones in this sample may be carry-over from other donors' samples. The chain has TRBV20-1 and TRBJ2-5; D might be TRBD1 (6 bases). CDR3 sequence reads: CSAHRVETQYF. The CDR3 DNA reads TGCAGTGCCCACAGGGTAGAGACCCAGTACTTC.